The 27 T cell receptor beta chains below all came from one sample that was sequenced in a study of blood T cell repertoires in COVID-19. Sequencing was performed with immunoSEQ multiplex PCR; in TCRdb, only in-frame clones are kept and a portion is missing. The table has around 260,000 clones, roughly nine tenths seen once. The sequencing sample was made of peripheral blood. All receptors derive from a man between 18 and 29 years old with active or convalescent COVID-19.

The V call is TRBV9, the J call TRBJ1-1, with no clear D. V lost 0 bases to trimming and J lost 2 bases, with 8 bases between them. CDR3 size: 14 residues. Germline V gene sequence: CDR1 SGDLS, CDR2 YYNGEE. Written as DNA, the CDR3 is TGTGCCAGCAGCGTAGACGGGTTCAACACTGAAGCTTTCTTT. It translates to CASSVDGFNTEAFF.

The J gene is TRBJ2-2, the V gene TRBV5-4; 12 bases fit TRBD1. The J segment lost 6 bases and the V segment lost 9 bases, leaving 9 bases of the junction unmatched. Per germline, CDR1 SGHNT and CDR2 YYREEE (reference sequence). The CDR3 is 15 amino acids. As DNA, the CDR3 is TGTGCCAACTCGGGACAGGGGGCACGTGCCGGGGAGCTGTTTTTT. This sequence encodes CANSGQGARAGELFF.

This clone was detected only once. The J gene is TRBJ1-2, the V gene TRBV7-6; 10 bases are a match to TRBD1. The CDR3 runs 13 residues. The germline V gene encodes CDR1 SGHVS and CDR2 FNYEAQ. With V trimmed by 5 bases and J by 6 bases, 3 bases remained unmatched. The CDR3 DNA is TGTGCCAGCAGCGACAGGGGGCGGGATGGCTACACCTTC. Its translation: CASSDRGRDGYTF.

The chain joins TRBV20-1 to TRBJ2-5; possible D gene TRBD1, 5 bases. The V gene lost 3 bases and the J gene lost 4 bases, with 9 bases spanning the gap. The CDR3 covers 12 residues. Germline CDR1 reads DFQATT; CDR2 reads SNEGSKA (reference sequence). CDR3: CSASSQGETQYF. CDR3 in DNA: TGCAGTGCTAGTAGTCAGGGAGAGACCCAGTACTTC.

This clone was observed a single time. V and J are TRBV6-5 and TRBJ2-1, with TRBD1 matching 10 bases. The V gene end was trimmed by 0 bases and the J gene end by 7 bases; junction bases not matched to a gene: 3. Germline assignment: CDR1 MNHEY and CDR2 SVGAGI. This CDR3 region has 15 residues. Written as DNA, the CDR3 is TGTGCCAGCAGTTACTCCGACAGGGGGCTGAATGAGCAGTTCTTC. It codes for CASSYSDRGLNEQFF.

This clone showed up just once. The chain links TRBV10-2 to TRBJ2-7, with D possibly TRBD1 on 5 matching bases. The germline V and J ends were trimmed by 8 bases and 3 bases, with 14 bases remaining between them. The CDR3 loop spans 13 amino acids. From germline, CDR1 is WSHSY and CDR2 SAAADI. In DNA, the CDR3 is TGCGCCAGCGGGCAGGGTAATATCTACGAGCAGTACTTC. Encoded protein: CASGQGNIYEQYF.

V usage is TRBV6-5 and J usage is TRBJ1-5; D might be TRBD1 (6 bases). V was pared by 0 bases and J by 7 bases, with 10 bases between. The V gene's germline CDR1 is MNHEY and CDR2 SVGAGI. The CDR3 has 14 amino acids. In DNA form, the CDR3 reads TGTGCCAGCAGTTACTCGGCAGGGGTGCAGCCCCAGCATTTT. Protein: CASSYSAGVQPQHF.

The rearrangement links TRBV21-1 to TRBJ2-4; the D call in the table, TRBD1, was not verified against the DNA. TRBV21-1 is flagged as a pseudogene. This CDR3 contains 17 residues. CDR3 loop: CASSIRQVTVVKNIQYF. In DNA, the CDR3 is TGTGCCAGCAGCATCCGACAGGTGACTGTAGTCAAAAACATTCAGTACTTC.

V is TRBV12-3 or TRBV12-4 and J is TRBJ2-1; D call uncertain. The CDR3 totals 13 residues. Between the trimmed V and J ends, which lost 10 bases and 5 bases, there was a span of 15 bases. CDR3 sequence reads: CATQPWADNEQFF. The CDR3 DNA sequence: TGTGCCACTCAGCCCTGGGCCGACAATGAGCAGTTCTTC.

The CDR3 DNA follows: TGTGCCAGCAGCCTAGCGATTTTGGACACCGGGGAGCTGTTTTTT. It encodes CASSLAILDTGELFF. The rearrangement links TRBV6-5 to TRBJ2-2; D is perhaps TRBD2 (6 bases). The germline V gene has CDR1 MNHEY and CDR2 SVGAGI. V lost 6 bases and J lost 3, with 14 bases in between. The CDR3 contains 15 residues.

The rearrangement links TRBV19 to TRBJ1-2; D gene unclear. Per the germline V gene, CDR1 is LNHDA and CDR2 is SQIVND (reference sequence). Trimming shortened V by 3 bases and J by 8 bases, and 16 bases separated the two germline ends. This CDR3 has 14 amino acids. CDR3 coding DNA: TGTGCCAGTAGTATCCTCGAGGGCGTAGGGGGCTACACCTTC. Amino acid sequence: CASSILEGVGGYTF.

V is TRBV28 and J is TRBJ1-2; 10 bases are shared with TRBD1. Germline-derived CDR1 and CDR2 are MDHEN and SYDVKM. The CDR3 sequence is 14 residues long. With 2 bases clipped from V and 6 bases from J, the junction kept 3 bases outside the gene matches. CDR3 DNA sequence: TGTGCCAGCAGTTTACCCGGGACAGGGGATGGCTACACCTTC. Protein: CASSLPGTGDGYTF.

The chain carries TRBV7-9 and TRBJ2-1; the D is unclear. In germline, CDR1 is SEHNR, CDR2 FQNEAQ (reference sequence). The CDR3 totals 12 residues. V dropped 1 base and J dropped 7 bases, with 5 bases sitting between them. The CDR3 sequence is CASSLDGNEQFF. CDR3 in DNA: TGTGCCAGCAGCTTAGACGGGAATGAGCAGTTCTTC.

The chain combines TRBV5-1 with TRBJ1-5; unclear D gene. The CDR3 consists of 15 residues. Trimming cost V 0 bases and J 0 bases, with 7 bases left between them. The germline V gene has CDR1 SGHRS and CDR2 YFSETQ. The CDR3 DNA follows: TGCGCCAGCAGCTTGGACGGTGATAGCAATCAGCCCCAGCATTTT. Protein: CASSLDGDSNQPQHF.

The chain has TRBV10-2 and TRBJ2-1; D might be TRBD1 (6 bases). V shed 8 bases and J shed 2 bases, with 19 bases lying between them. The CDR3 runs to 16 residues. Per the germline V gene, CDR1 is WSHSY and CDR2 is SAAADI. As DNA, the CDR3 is TGCGCCAGCCGAAGGGACAACAGGGCCCCCTACAATGAGCAGTTCTTC. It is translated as CASRRDNRAPYNEQFF.

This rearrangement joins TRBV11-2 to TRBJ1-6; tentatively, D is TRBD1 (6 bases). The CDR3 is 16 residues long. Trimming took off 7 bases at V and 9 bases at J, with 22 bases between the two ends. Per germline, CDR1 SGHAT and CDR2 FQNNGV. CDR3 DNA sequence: TGTGCCAGCACCCCGAGGGGGGGCTCAGAATTTTCACCCCTCCACTTT. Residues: CASTPRGGSEFSPLHF. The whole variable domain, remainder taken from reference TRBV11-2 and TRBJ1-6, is EAGVAQSPRYKIIEKRQSVAFWCNPISGHATLYWYQQILGQGPKLLIQFQNNGVVDDSQLPKDRFSAERLKGVDSTLKIQPAKLEDSAVYLCASTPRGGSEFSPLHFGNGTRLTVT.

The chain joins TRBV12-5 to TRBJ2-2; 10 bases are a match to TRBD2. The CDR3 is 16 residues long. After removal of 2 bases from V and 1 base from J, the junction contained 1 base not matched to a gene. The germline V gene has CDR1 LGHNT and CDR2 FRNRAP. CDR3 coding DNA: TGTGCTAGTGGTTTGCGACTAGCGGGGAACACCGGGGAGCTGTTTTTT. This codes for CASGLRLAGNTGELFF. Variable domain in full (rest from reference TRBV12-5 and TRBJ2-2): DARVTQTPRHKVTEMGQEVTMRCQPILGHNTVFWYRQTMMQGLELLAYFRNRAPLDDSGMPKDRFSAEMPDATLATLKIQPSEPRDSAVYFCASGLRLAGNTGELFFGEGSRLTVL.

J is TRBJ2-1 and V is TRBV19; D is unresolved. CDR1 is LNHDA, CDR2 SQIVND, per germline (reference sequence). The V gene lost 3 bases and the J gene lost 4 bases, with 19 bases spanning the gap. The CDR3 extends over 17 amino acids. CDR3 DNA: TGTGCCAGTAGTATCACTGTTGGAGTGTTTGCTTACAATGAGCAGTTCTTC. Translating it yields CASSITVGVFAYNEQFF.

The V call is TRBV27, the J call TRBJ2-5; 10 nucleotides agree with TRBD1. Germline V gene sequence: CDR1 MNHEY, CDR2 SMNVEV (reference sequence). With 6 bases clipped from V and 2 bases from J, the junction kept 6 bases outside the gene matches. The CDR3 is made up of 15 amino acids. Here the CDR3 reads CASSRGQGKQETQYF. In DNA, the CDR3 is TGTGCCAGCAGCCGGGGACAGGGGAAACAAGAGACCCAGTACTTC.

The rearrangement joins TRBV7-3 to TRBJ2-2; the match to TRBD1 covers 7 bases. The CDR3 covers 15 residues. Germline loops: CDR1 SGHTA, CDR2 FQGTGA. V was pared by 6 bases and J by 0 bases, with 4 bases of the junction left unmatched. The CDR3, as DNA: TGTGCCAGCAGGACCACAGGGGCGAACACCGGGGAGCTGTTTTTT. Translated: CASRTTGANTGELFF.

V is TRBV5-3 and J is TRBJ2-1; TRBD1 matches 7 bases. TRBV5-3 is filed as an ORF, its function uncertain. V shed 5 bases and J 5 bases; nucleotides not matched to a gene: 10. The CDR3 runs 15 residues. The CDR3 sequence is CARRLPRGLDNEQFF. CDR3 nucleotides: TGTGCCAGAAGGCTCCCGAGGGGGCTGGACAATGAGCAGTTCTTC.

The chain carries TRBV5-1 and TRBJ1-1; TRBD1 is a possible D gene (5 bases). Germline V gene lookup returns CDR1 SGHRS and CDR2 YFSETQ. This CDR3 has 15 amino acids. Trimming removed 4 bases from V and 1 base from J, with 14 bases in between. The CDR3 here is CASSQEQVPNTEAFF. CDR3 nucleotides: TGCGCCAGCAGCCAAGAACAGGTCCCGAACACTGAAGCTTTCTTT.

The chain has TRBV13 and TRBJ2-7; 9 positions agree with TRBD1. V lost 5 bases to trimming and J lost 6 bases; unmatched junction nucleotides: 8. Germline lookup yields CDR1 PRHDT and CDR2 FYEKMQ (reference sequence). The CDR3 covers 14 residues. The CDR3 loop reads CASSPRDRAGEQYF. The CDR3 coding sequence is TGTGCCAGCAGCCCAAGGGACAGGGCGGGCGAGCAGTACTTC.

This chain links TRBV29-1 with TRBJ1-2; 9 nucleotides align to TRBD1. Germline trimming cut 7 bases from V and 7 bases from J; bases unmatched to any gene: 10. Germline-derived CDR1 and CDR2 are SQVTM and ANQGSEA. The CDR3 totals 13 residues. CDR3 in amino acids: CSARDRAKIGYTF. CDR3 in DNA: TGCAGCGCGAGGGACAGGGCAAAGATTGGCTACACCTTC.

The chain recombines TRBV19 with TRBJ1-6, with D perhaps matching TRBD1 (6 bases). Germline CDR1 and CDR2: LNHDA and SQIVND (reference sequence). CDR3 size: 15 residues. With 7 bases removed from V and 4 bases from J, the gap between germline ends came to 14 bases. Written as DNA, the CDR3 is TGTGCCAGTACAGAAGACAGGATTTATAATTCACCCCTCCACTTT. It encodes CASTEDRIYNSPLHF. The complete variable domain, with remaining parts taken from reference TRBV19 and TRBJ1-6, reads DGGITQSPKYLFRKEGQNVTLSCEQNLNHDAMYWYRQDPGQGLRLIYYSQIVNDFQKGDIAEGYSVSREKKESFPLTVTSAQKNPTAFYLCASTEDRIYNSPLHFGNGTRLTVT.

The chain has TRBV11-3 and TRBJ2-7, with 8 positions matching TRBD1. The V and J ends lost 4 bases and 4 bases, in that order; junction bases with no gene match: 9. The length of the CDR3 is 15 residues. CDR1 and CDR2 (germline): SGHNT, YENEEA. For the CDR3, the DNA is TGTGCCAGCAGCTCAGGACAGGGTAAAGAGTACGAGCAGTACTTC. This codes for CASSSGQGKEYEQYF.

CDR3 sequence: CASSLGAGGSYEQYF. CDR3 sequence (DNA): TGTGCCAGCAGCTTAGGCGCGGGAGGGTCCTACGAGCAGTACTTC. V and J are TRBV7-6 and TRBJ2-7; TRBD2 aligns across 9 bases. J gave up 1 base and V 1 base, and 2 bases lay outside the gene matches. There are 15 residues in the CDR3. The germline V gene encodes CDR1 SGHVS and CDR2 FNYEAQ.